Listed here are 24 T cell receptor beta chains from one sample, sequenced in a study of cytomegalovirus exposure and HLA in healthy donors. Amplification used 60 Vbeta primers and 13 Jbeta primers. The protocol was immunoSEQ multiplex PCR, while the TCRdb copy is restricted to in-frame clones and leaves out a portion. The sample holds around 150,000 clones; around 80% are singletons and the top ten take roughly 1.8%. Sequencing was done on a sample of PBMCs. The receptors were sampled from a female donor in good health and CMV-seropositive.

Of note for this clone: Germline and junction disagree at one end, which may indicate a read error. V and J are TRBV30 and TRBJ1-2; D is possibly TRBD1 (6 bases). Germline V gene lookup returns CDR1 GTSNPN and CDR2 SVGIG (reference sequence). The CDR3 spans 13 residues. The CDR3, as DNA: TGTGCCTGGACCCGGGGCAGGGGATATGGCTACCCCTTC. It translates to CAWTRGRGYGYPF.

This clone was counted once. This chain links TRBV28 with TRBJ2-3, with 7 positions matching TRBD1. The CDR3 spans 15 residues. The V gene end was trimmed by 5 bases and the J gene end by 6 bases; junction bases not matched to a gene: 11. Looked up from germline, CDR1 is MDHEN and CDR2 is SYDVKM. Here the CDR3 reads CASSAHRGRGDTQYF. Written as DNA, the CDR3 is TGTGCCAGCAGTGCCCACAGGGGCCGCGGGGATACGCAGTATTTT.

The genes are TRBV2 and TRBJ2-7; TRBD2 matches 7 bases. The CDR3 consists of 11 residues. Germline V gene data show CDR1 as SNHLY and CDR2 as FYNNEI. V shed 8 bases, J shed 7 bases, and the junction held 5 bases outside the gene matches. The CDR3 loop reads CASALGGEQYF. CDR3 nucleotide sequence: TGTGCCAGCGCCCTCGGGGGGGAGCAGTACTTC. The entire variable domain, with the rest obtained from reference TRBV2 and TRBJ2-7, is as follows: EPEVTQTPSHQVTQMGQEVILRCVPISNHLYFYWYRQILGQKVEFLVSFYNNEISEKSEIFDDQFSVERPDGSNFTLKIRSTKLEDSAMYFCASALGGEQYFGPGTRLTVT.

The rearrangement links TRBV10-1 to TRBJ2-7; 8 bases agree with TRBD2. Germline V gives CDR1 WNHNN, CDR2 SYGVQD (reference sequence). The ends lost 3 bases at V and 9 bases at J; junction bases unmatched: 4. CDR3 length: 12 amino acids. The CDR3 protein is CASSDQREGQYF. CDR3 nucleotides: TGCGCCAGCAGTGATCAACGGGAGGGGCAGTACTTC.

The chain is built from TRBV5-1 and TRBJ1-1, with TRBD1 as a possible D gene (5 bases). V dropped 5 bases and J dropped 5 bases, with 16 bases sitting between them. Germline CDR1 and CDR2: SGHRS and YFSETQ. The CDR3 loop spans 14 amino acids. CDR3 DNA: TGCGCCAGCAGAATCAATACAGGTGGGACTGAAGCTTTCTTT. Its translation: CASRINTGGTEAFF.

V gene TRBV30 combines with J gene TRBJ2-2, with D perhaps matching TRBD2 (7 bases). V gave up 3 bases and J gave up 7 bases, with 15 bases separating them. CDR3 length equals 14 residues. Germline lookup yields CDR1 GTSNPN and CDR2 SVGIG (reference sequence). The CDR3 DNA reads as TGTGCCTGGAGAGTAGAGGGGGGGCTCGGGGAGCTGTTTTTT. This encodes CAWRVEGGLGELFF.

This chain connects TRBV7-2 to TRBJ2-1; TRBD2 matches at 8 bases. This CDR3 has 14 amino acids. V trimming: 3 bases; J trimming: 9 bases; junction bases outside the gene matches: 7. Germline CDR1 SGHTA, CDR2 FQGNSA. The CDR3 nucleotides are TGTGCCAGCAGCTTCTACCTGCGGGAGGCTGAGCAGTTCTTC. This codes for CASSFYLREAEQFF.

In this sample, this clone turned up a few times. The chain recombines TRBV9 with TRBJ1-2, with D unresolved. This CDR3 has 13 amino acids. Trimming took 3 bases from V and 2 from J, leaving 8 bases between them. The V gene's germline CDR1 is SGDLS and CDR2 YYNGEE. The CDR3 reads CASSDDENYGYTF. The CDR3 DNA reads TGTGCCAGCAGCGACGATGAGAACTATGGCTACACCTTC.

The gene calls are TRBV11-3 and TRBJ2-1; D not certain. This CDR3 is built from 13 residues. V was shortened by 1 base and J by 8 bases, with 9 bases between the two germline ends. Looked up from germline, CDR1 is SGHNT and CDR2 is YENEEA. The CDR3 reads CASSLGLFDEQFF. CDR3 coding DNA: TGTGCCAGCAGCTTAGGACTCTTTGATGAGCAGTTCTTC.

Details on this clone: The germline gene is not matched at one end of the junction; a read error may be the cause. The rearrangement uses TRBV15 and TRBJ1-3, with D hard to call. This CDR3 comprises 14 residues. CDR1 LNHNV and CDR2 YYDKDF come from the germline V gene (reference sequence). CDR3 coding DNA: TGTGCCACCAGCAGAGATCGCTCTAGAAACACCATATATTTT. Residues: CATSRDRSRNTIYF.

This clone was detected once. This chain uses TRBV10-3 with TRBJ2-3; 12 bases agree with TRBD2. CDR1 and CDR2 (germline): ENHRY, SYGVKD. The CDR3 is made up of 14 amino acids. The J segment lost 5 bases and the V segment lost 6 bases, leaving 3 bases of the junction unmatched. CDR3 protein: CAIRKTSGGDTQYF. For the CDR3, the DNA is TGTGCCATCAGAAAGACTAGCGGGGGAGATACGCAGTATTTT.

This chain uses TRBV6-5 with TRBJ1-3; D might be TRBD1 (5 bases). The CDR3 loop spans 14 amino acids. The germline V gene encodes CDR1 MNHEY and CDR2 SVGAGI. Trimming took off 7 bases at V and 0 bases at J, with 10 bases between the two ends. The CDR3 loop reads CASMDTNSGNTIYF. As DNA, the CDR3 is TGTGCCAGCATGGACACCAACTCTGGAAACACCATATATTTT.

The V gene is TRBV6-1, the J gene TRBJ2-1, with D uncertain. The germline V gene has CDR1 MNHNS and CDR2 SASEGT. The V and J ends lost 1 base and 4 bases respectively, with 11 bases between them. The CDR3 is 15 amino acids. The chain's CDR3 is CASSEGYRLYNEQFF. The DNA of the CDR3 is TGTGCCAGCAGTGAAGGATACAGATTGTACAATGAGCAGTTCTTC.

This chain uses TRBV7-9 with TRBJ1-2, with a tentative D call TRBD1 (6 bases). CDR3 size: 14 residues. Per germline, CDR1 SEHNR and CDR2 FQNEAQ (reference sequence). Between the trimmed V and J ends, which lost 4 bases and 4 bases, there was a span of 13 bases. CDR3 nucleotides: TGTGCCAGCAGCTCCACACGGGACACCTATGGCTACACCTTC. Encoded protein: CASSSTRDTYGYTF.

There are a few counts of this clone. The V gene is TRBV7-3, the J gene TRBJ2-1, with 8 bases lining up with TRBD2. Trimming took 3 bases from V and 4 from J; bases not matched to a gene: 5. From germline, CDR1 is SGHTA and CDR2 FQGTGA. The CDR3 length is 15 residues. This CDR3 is CASSLGLVSYNEQFF. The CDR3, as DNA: TGTGCCAGCAGCTTGGGACTAGTTTCTTACAATGAGCAGTTCTTC.

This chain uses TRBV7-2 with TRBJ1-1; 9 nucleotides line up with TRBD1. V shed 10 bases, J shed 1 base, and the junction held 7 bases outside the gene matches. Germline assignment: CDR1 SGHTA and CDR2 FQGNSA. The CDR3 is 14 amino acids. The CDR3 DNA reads TGTGCCACCCGGGACAGGGCTGCGAACACTGAAGCTTTCTTT. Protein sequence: CATRDRAANTEAFF. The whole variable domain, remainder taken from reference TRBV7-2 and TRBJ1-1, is GAGVSQSPSNKVTEKGKDVELRCDPISGHTALYWYRQSLGQGLEFLIYFQGNSAPDKSGLPSDRFSAERTGGSVSTLTIQRTQQEDSAVYLCATRDRAANTEAFFGQGTRLTVV.

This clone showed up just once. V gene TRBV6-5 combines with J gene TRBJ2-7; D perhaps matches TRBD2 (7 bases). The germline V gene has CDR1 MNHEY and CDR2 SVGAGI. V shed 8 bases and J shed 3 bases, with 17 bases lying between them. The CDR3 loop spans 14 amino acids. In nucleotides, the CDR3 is TGTGCCAGCTCAGTTGGGGGGGCGATCTACGAGCAGTACTTC. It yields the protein CASSVGGAIYEQYF.

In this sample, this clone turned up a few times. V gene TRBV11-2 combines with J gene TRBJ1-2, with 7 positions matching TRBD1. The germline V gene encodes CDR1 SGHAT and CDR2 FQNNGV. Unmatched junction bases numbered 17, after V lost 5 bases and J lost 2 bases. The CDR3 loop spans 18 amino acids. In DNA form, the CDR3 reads TGTGCCAGCAGCACTTCAAGAAAAGACAGGGCAAAAAACTATGGCTACACCTTC. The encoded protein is CASSTSRKDRAKNYGYTF.

The chain's CDR3 is CASSYSSGRGTYEQYF. The CDR3 nucleotides read TGTGCCAGCAGTTACTCGAGCGGGAGGGGTACCTACGAGCAGTACTTC. This chain uses TRBV6-5 with TRBJ2-7, with 10 nucleotides matching TRBD2. Trimming removed 0 bases from V and 2 bases from J; junction bases left unmatched: 4. This CDR3 has 16 amino acids. Per the germline V gene, CDR1 is MNHEY and CDR2 is SVGAGI.

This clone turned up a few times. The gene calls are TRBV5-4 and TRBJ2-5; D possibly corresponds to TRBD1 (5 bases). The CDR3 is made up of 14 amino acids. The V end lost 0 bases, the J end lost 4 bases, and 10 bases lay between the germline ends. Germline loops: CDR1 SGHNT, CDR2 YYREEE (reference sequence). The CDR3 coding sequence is TGTGCCAGCAGCTTGGGGCAGGGTCGAGAGACCCAGTACTTC. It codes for CASSLGQGRETQYF.

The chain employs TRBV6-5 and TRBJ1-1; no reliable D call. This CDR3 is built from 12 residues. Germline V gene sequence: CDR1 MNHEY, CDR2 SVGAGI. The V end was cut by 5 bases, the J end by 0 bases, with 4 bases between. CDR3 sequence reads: CASSEMNTEAFF. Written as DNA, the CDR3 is TGTGCCAGCAGTGAGATGAACACTGAAGCTTTCTTT.

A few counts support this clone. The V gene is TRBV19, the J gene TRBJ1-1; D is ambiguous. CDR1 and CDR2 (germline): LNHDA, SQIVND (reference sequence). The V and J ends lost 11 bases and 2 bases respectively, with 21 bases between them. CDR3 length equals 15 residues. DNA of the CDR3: TGTGCCGGAGACTTATTTGAAGAGGGAAACACTGAAGCTTTCTTT. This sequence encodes CAGDLFEEGNTEAFF.

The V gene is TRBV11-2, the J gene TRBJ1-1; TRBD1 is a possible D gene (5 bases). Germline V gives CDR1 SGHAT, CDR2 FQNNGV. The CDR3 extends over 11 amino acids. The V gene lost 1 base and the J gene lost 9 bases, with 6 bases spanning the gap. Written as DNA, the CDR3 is TGTGCCAGCAGCTTAGGACAGCAAGCTTTCTTT. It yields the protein CASSLGQQAFF.

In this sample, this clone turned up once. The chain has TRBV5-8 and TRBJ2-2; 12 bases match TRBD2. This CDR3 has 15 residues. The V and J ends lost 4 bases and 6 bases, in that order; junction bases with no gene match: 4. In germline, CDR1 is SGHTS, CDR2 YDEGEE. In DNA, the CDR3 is TGTGCCAGCAGCCGACTAGCGGGGGTTCCCGGGGAGCTGTTTTTT. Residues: CASSRLAGVPGELFF.